The clone carrying this TCR beta chain was picked up many times. No antigen is known for it. A Clinical Activity Score of at least 3, a NOSPECS grade of at least 4 and a duration under 3 months were recorded in the ophthalmopathy patients. Fresh 10 ml peripheral blood yielded PBMCs. These data come from a study of T cells in Graves' hyperthyroidism and ophthalmopathy. V lost 6 bases to trimming and J lost 5 bases, with 13 bases between them. CDR1 is MNHEY, CDR2 SMNVEV, per germline (reference sequence). CDR3 length: 13 amino acids. Study-level points and caveats: The authors' 13 V-J model separated ophthalmopathy from stable hyperthyroidism. Expanded thyroid clonotypes (above 0.001) were mostly also found in blood.

Amplification of TCR beta CDR3 regions used RNA as the template. The TCR CDR3 first-round RT-PCR relied on the HTBI primer set. TCRdb passed the multiplex PCR reads through MiXCR, listing each CDR3 protein once. This table has some 490,000 distinct CDR3 sequences, around a fifth appearing once. Sample: blood. The source is a woman aged 70 to 79 with Graves' ophthalmopathy. The rearrangement links TRBV27 to TRBJ1-1; D gene uncertain. This chain's CDR3 is CASSTSGRTEAFF. The CDR3 nucleotides are TGTGCCAGCAGCACCTCCGGGCGTACTGAAGCTTTCTTT.